This T cell receptor beta chain was obtained from a study of T-cell memory formation after mild COVID-19. TCRdb redid the calling of the 5' RACE reads with MiXCR, one entry per CDR3 protein. The sample yields fewer than 300,000 distinct CDR3 sequences, roughly 18% seen once. In its sample, this clonotype was seen a few times. Its antigen is not identified. General observations from the study: There were some responding clones in pre-infection memory, which suggested that cross-reactive memory had joined. Unconfirmed was the SARS-CoV-2 specificity of second-wave clones that peaked on day 37.

Germline CDR1 and CDR2: DFQATT and SNEGSKA (reference sequence). Trimming took 7 bases from V and 1 from J, leaving 6 bases between them. The CDR3 is made up of 11 amino acids. The sequenced sample consisted of PBMCs or a T cell subset sorted from them (not recorded which). V gene TRBV20-1 combines with J gene TRBJ2-3, with a tentative D call TRBD2 (5 bases). The TCR originated in a man aged 18 to 35 who had mild COVID-19 (a few samples of this study predate the infection). Cell type and time point are not known. The CDR3, as DNA: TGCAGTGGTAGCGGCACAGATACGCAGTATTTT. Its protein is CSGSGTDTQYF.